This passage covers 15 T cell receptor beta chains from one sample sequenced in a study of CD4 T cells in relation to SARS-CoV-2 and coronaviruses. The unexposed donors gave CD4+ T cells in about 2011-2018, prior to COVID-19. Isolation of CD4+ T cells took place after about eleven days in culture. Antigen specificity for these receptors is unknown. Assay used: immunoSEQ multiplex PCR; TCRdb lists only in-frame clones, some missing. The repertoire holds approximately 20,000 clones, with about 70% as singletons. Sequenced sample: CD4+ T cells from PBMCs, cultured in vitro. All receptors come from a human donor in good health.

The chain has TRBV3-1 (or the pseudogene TRBV3-2) and TRBJ2-5; tentative D call: TRBD1 (5 bases). This CDR3 comprises 15 residues. V lost 4 bases and J 5 bases, leaving 17 bases between the germline ends. CDR1 is LGHDT, CDR2 YNNKEL, per germline (reference sequence). The CDR3 spells CASSPYRRTTETQYF. The DNA of the CDR3 is TGTGCCAGCAGCCCTTACCGCCGGACAACGGAGACCCAGTACTTC.

The chain uses TRBV30 and TRBJ2-3, with D possibly TRBD2 on 5 matching bases. The CDR3 is 13 residues long. Deletions cut 7 bases from V and 1 base from J, with 12 bases between. Germline V gives CDR1 GTSNPN, CDR2 SVGIG (reference sequence). CDR3 sequence (DNA): TGTGCCTTCCAGAGGGCCCGCACAGATACGCAGTATTTT. Its translation: CAFQRARTDTQYF. Full variable domain (missing parts from reference TRBV30 and TRBJ2-3): SQTIHQWPATLVQPVGSPLSLECTVEGTSNPNLYWYRQAAGRGLQLLFYSVGIGQISSEVPQNLSASRPQDRQFILSSKKLLLSDSGFYLCAFQRARTDTQYFGPGTRLTVL.

The chain employs TRBV18 and TRBJ1-1; D is unclear. V lost 5 bases to trimming and J lost 0 bases, with 7 bases between them. The CDR3 is made up of 13 amino acids. Germline loops: CDR1 KGHSH, CDR2 LQKENI. The CDR3 protein is CASSSPVNTEAFF. CDR3 nucleotides: TGTGCCAGCTCATCTCCAGTGAACACTGAAGCTTTCTTT.

The rearrangement uses TRBV7-2 and TRBJ1-6, with 9 bases that match TRBD1. Looked up from germline, CDR1 is SGHTA and CDR2 is FQGNSA. Losses at the gene ends were 1 base for V and 9 bases for J; bases not matched to a gene: 7. CDR3 size: 16 residues. The CDR3 bases are TGTGCCAGCAGCTTAGGATCCGGGACAGGGACTTCACCCCTCCACTTT. Amino acid sequence: CASSLGSGTGTSPLHF.

This clone has a handful of counts. The chain employs TRBV5-5 and TRBJ2-7; the D is unclear. The length of the CDR3 is 14 residues. Trimming shortened V by 2 bases and J by 0 bases, and 9 bases separated the two germline ends. Looked up from germline, CDR1 is SGHKS and CDR2 is YYEKEE (reference sequence). Here the CDR3 DNA reads TGTGCCAGCAGCTTACCCTGGAGCTCCTACGAGCAGTACTTC. As protein: CASSLPWSSYEQYF. Complete variable domain (other parts from reference TRBV5-5 and TRBJ2-7): DAGVTQSPTHLIKTRGQQVTLRCSPISGHKSVSWYQQVLGQGPQFIFQYYEKEERGRGNFPDRFSARQFPNYSSELNVNALLLGDSALYLCASSLPWSSYEQYFGPGTRLTVT.

This chain links TRBV5-1 with TRBJ1-3; D is possibly TRBD1 (5 bases). Trimming left V 8 bases short and J 0 bases short, with 12 bases between. This CDR3 comprises 14 residues. CDR1 SGHRS and CDR2 YFSETQ come from the germline V gene. The CDR3 DNA reads TGCGCCAGTGGAGTGGGGGGCTCTGGAAACACCATATATTTT. Protein sequence: CASGVGGSGNTIYF.

This clone was picked up one time. V gene TRBV6-5 combines with J gene TRBJ1-2; D gene unclear. Trimming removed 6 bases from V and 6 bases from J, with 17 bases in between. Germline V gene lookup returns CDR1 MNHEY and CDR2 SVGAGI. This CDR3 is built from 14 residues. For the CDR3, the DNA is TGTGCCAGCAGCTTGGAGGGATGGTCGGATGGCTACACCTTC. Its protein is CASSLEGWSDGYTF.

This clone was seen more than once but under ten times. The chain employs TRBV11-3 and TRBJ1-6; D is possibly TRBD1 (5 bases). CDR3 length: 13 amino acids. The germline V and J ends were trimmed by 5 bases and 8 bases, with 10 bases remaining between them. Looked up from germline, CDR1 is SGHNT and CDR2 is YENEEA. The DNA for the CDR3 is TGTGCCAGCAGCGTCGGGGGAGATTCACCCCTCCACTTT. Translating gives CASSVGGDSPLHF.

CDR3 coding DNA: TGCGCCAGCAGCCCGGTTCTAGCGGGACAAGAGACCCAGTACTTC. This encodes CASSPVLAGQETQYF. The genes are TRBV5-1 and TRBJ2-5, with 9 bases matching TRBD2. Trimming at V came to 4 bases and at J to 2 bases, leaving 6 bases not matched to a gene. CDR3 length: 15 residues. Germline loops: CDR1 SGHRS, CDR2 YFSETQ.

This clone has more than one count but fewer than ten. The V and J genes are TRBV19 and TRBJ1-5, with TRBD1 matching 7 bases. CDR1 and CDR2 from the germline V gene are LNHDA and SQIVND (reference sequence). V shed 7 bases, J shed 2 bases, and the junction held 5 bases outside the gene matches. The CDR3 is made up of 14 amino acids. CDR3 region: CASTRQGGNQPQHF. The CDR3 DNA sequence: TGTGCCAGTACCCGACAGGGAGGCAATCAGCCCCAGCATTTT.

This clone occurred a few times. V and J are TRBV5-1 and TRBJ1-1, with unresolved D. Trimming removed 2 bases at V and 3 bases at J, with 8 bases between. CDR1 is SGHRS, CDR2 YFSETQ, per germline. This CDR3 spans 13 amino acids. The CDR3 loop reads CASSFTTDTEAFF. The CDR3 DNA sequence: TGCGCCAGCAGCTTTACAACGGACACTGAAGCTTTCTTT.

The genes are TRBV4-3 and TRBJ1-1; 8 nucleotides agree with TRBD1. Germline assignment: CDR1 LGHNA and CDR2 YSLEER. The junction had 8 bases not matched to a gene; V was cut back by 2 bases and J by 3 bases. The CDR3 has 16 residues. DNA of the CDR3: TGCGCCAGCAGCCAACCCAGGGGGCCTCAAGACACTGAAGCTTTCTTT. It specifies CASSQPRGPQDTEAFF.

This rearrangement joins TRBV18 to TRBJ2-5; D possibly corresponds to TRBD1 (7 bases). Germline assignment: CDR1 KGHSH and CDR2 LQKENI. V was trimmed by 5 bases and J by 12 bases, leaving 19 bases between them. This CDR3 has 13 residues. In DNA, the CDR3 is TGTGCCAGCTCAGCCCTGGGGGGACAGCCGGAGTACTTC. Translating gives CASSALGGQPEYF.

The rearrangement uses TRBV5-1 and TRBJ2-4; 7 nucleotides line up with TRBD1. CDR1 and CDR2 from the germline V gene are SGHRS and YFSETQ. The ends lost 4 bases at V and 5 bases at J; junction bases unmatched: 9. The CDR3 is made up of 15 amino acids. The CDR3 sequence: CASSPGDRVENIQYF. CDR3 sequence (DNA): TGCGCCAGCAGCCCCGGAGACAGGGTGGAAAACATTCAGTACTTC.

The chain has TRBV5-1 and TRBJ2-1; 8 nucleotides line up with TRBD2. Germline V lookup: CDR1 SGHRS, CDR2 YFSETQ. J was trimmed by 1 base and V by 3 bases; bases with no gene match: 6. This CDR3 comprises 16 residues. The CDR3 DNA follows: TGCGCCAGCAGCTCATCTAGCGGGTCATCCTACAATGAGCAGTTCTTC. Translating gives CASSSSSGSSYNEQFF.